These T cell receptor beta chains were read from a single sample in a study of blood T cell repertoires in COVID-19. Generated by immunoSEQ multiplex PCR, the TCRdb table keeps only in-frame clones and is missing some. Of about 190,000 clones in the sample, 70% to 90% were seen once. The sequenced material came from peripheral blood. These receptors came from a man aged 65 to 79 with active or convalescent COVID-19. CDR3s include the opening cysteine and the closing phenylalanine or tryptophan. The order of the fields is clone size, D gene, V gene, J gene, CDR3 protein, CDR3 DNA. The D gene is left open where the match is weak. A clone size is listed for some rows: how often the clone was seen (once, few, many), or a class if it is expanded.

>-|-|TRBV19|TRBJ1-6
CASSIQTGHGSPLHF
TGTGCCAGTAGTATTCAGACAGGTCATGGATCACCCCTCCACTTT
>few|-|TRBV10-3|TRBJ2-7
CAISARLKTYEQYF
TGTGCCATCAGTGCGCGGCTGAAGACCTACGAGCAGTACTTC
>-|TRBD2|TRBV30|TRBJ2-7
CAWSGIAGSYEQYF
TGTGCCTGGAGTGGTATAGCGGGAAGCTACGAGCAGTACTTC
>-|-|TRBV5-1|TRBJ2-5
CASTLQSGETQYF
TGCGCCAGCACCCTCCAATCGGGGGAGACCCAGTACTTC
>-|TRBD1|TRBV5-1|TRBJ1-4
CASSYGQETSGNEKLFF
TGCGCCAGCAGCTACGGACAGGAGACGTCTGGAAATGAAAAACTGTTTTTT
>once|TRBD1|TRBV4-3|TRBJ2-3
CASSQGQNSAQGATDTQYF
TGCGCCAGCAGCCAGGGGCAAAACTCGGCACAGGGGGCCACAGATACGCAGTATTTT
>-|TRBD2|TRBV27|TRBJ2-7
CASSLAAGVSEQYF
TGTGCCAGCAGTTTGGCAGCGGGAGTCTCCGAGCAGTACTTC
>-|TRBD2|TRBV5-6|TRBJ2-3
CASSPPEGLVFADTQYF
TGTGCCAGCAGCCCGCCAGAGGGACTAGTCTTTGCAGATACGCAGTATTTT
>-|-|TRBV9|TRBJ2-1
CASSVRLQGWQFF
TGTGCCAGCAGCGTACGCCTTCAGGGTTGGCAGTTCTTC
>-|TRBD1|TRBV6-6|TRBJ1-1
CASSRQGGTTEAFF
TGTGCCAGCAGTCGACAGGGGGGTACGACTGAAGCTTTCTTT
>-|-|TRBV6-2/TRBV6-3|TRBJ2-6
CASSYSSGVSGANVLTF
TGTGCCAGCAGTTATTCTTCCGGGGTCTCTGGGGCCAACGTCCTGACTTTC
>-|TRBD2|TRBV27|TRBJ2-5
CASARGGEVTQYF
TGTGCCAGCGCCCGGGGAGGGGAGGTGACCCAGTACTTC
>-|-|TRBV7-9|TRBJ2-3
CASSLPGADTQYF
TGTGCCAGCAGCTTACCGGGGGCAGATACGCAGTATTTT
>-|TRBD2|TRBV7-6|TRBJ2-1
CASSLELAGFYNEQFF
TGTGCCAGCAGCTTAGAGCTAGCGGGATTCTACAATGAGCAGTTCTTC
>-|-|TRBV6-2/TRBV6-3|TRBJ2-2
CASSSGTPLNTGELFF
TGTGCCAGCAGCTCCGGGACACCGTTGAACACCGGGGAGCTGTTTTTT
>-|-|TRBV12-3/TRBV12-4|TRBJ1-1
CASSLKGDTEAFF
TGTGCCAGCAGTTTGAAGGGGGACACTGAAGCTTTCTTT
>-|TRBD2|TRBV6-2/TRBV6-3|TRBJ2-3
CASSRGGAGSDTQYF
TGTGCCAGCAGTCGCGGGGGGGCTGGCTCAGATACGCAGTATTTT
>-|-|TRBV3-1/TRBV3-2|TRBJ2-5
CASSQRQIRGETQYF
TGTGCCAGCAGCCAACGTCAGATCCGGGGGGAGACCCAGTACTTC
>-|-|TRBV2|TRBJ1-2
CASSERAPANYGYTF
TGTGCCAGCAGTGAGCGGGCACCAGCTAACTATGGCTACACCTTC
>few|TRBD1|TRBV7-9|TRBJ2-5
CASRAGQGTMETQYF
TGTGCCAGCAGGGCGGGACAGGGTACGATGGAGACCCAGTACTTC